One and the same sample provided the 11 T cell receptor beta chains below, sequenced in a study of response to subunit inactivated influenza vaccine. TCRdb reprocessed the RT-PCR reads via MiXCR and lists one record per CDR3 protein. The table has approximately 310,000 distinct CDR3 sequences, around a fifth seen once. The input for sequencing was PBMCs from blood, taken less than 22 months after vaccination. The receptors originated from a man between 50 and 75 years old who received an inactivated influenza vaccine.

This chain links TRBV7-9 with TRBJ2-1; 8 positions agree with TRBD2. The length of the CDR3 is 14 residues. V gave up 7 bases and J gave up 5 bases; unmatched junction bases: 7. Germline V gene lookup returns CDR1 SEHNR and CDR2 FQNEAQ (reference sequence). As DNA, the CDR3 is TGTGCCAGCACCGTAGCGGGGTGGGACAATGAGCAGTTCTTC. Translated, it gives CASTVAGWDNEQFF.

The chain employs TRBV27 and TRBJ1-1; D call uncertain. The V end lost 3 bases, the J end lost 11 bases, and 16 bases lay between the germline ends. Germline V lookup: CDR1 MNHEY, CDR2 SMNVEV (reference sequence). The CDR3 is made up of 13 amino acids. The CDR3 is CASSFLGTGEAFF. The DNA for the CDR3 is TGTGCCAGCAGTTTCCTCGGTACCGGGGAGGCTTTCTTT.

This chain joins TRBV7-2 and TRBJ1-2; maybe TRBD1 (5 bases). The germline V and J ends were trimmed by 5 bases and 0 bases, with 13 bases remaining between them. Looked up from germline, CDR1 is SGHTA and CDR2 is FQGNSA. The CDR3 has 15 amino acids. CDR3 residues: CASSVPGEPNYGYTF. DNA of the CDR3: TGTGCCAGCAGCGTACCGGGGGAGCCTAACTATGGCTACACCTTC.

The rearrangement joins TRBV3-1 to TRBJ2-1, with TRBD2 identical over 10 bases. CDR3 size: 16 residues. CDR1 LGHDT and CDR2 YNNKEL come from the germline V gene (reference sequence). V shed 5 bases and J 0 bases; nucleotides not matched to a gene: 4. The DNA of the CDR3 is TGTGCCAGCAGCTCGACTAGCGGGCCCTCCTACAATGAGCAGTTCTTC. This gives the protein CASSSTSGPSYNEQFF.

This clonotype was counted only a few times. This chain connects TRBV10-3 to TRBJ2-7; D unresolved. CDR3 length: 11 residues. V was pared by 2 bases and J by 6 bases, with 5 bases between. Germline CDR1 and CDR2: ENHRY and SYGVKD. CDR3 amino acids: CAISEGGEQYF. CDR3 DNA sequence: TGTGCCATCAGTGAGGGTGGCGAGCAGTACTTC.

On this clonotype itself: This sequence may be a read error, since a much larger clone differs from it by one base. V usage is TRBV12-3 or TRBV12-4 and J usage is TRBJ1-1; D uncertain. The length of the CDR3 is 13 residues. The CDR3 spells CASSFARNTESFF. The CDR3 DNA reads TGTGCCAGCAGTTTTGCCAGGAACACTGAATCTTTCTTT.

The chain recombines TRBV7-2 with TRBJ2-4, with D perhaps matching TRBD1 or TRBD2 (5 bases each). The germline gives CDR1 SGHTA, CDR2 FQGNSA. The CDR3 is 14 residues long. V was cut by 5 bases and J by 4 bases, with 12 bases left in between. The CDR3 bases are TGTGCCAGCAGCCTACGAGGGGATAAAAACATTCAGTACTTC. Amino acid sequence: CASSLRGDKNIQYF. The full variable domain, completed using reference TRBV7-2 and TRBJ2-4, is GAGVSQSPSNKVTEKGKDVELRCDPISGHTALYWYRQSLGQGLEFLIYFQGNSAPDKSGLPSDRFSAERTGGSVSTLTIQRTQQEDSAVYLCASSLRGDKNIQYFGAGTRLSVL.

CDR3 coding DNA: TGTGCCAGCAGTGAAGCTGGACTAGCGGGGAATACGCAGTATTTT. Amino acids: CASSEAGLAGNTQYF. The chain has TRBV2 and TRBJ2-3; 12 bases fit TRBD2. V shed 0 bases and J 7 bases; nucleotides not matched to a gene: 2. Germline lookup yields CDR1 SNHLY and CDR2 FYNNEI. The CDR3 length is 15 residues.

J is TRBJ1-6 and V is TRBV12-3 or TRBV12-4, with D possibly being TRBD1 (5 bases). This CDR3 is built from 14 residues. Trimming removed 6 bases from V and 8 bases from J, with 14 bases in between. CDR3 nucleotide sequence: TGTGCCAGCAGCCCCTGGGGGAATGATTCACCCCTCCACTTT. Protein sequence: CASSPWGNDSPLHF.

The sample holds a few counts of this clonotype. J is TRBJ2-7 and V is TRBV20-1, with D perhaps matching TRBD2 (6 bases). CDR1 is DFQATT, CDR2 SNEGSKA, per germline (reference sequence). The CDR3 is 11 amino acids. The V end was cut by 4 bases, the J end by 6 bases, with 10 bases between. The CDR3 DNA follows: TGCAGTGCTACTAGCGATCGCGAGCAGTACTTC. Translation gives CSATSDREQYF.

The rearrangement joins TRBV5-6 to TRBJ2-5; the D call may be TRBD1 or TRBD2 (5 bases each). V was cut by 1 base and J by 4 bases, with 8 bases left in between. CDR1 and CDR2 from the germline V gene are SGHDT and YYEEEE. The CDR3 has 13 amino acids. The CDR3 protein is CASSLMGRETQYF. CDR3 nucleotides: TGTGCCAGCAGCTTGATGGGACGAGAGACCCAGTACTTC.